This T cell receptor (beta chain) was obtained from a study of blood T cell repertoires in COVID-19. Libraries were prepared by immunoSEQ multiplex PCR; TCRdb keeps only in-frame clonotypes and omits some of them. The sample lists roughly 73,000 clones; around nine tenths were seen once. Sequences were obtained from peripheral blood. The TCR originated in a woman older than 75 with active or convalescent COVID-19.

CDR3: CASRGDRTAQGSPLHF. For the CDR3, the DNA is TGTGCCAGCAGAGGCGACAGGACCGCCCAGGGGTCACCCCTCCACTTT. This sequence joins TRBV2 and TRBJ1-6; the D gene is possibly TRBD1 (6 bases). Germline assignment: CDR1 SNHLY and CDR2 FYNNEI. The V gene lost 6 bases and the J gene lost 10 bases, with 22 bases spanning the gap. The CDR3 runs to 16 residues.